This T cell receptor beta chain appears in the sequencing data of a study of T cell clonotyping in hematopoietic cell transplantation. On the study more broadly: Recipient samples before transplant were obtained post-cytoreduction.

General study points: Cells were unsorted, so CD4 and CD8 contributions were not separated. Broader posttransplant TCR repertoire diversity was predicted by graft donor and pretransplant recipient Inverse Simpson Index values.

This sample's time point: recipient sample about 28 days before transplant, after cytoreduction. Data came from immunoSEQ multiplex PCR; TCRdb stores just in-frame clones and leaves some out. The table records 45,000 to 60,000 clones, around 84% of them present only once. With 0 bases clipped from V and 6 bases from J, the junction kept 0 bases outside the gene matches. The CDR3 extends over 15 amino acids. Germline CDR1 MRHNA, CDR2 SNTAGT. Concerning this clone: Its antigen is unknown.

The sequence was collected from a man aged 60-69 years with biphenotypic leukemia. Some clones in this sample may be carry-over from other donors' samples. Here the sequenced sample was peripheral blood mononuclear cells, taken before stem cell transplant. The rearrangement links TRBV6-4 to TRBJ2-1, with 12 bases lining up with TRBD2. Here the CDR3 reads CASSDSTSGSNEQFF. The CDR3 bases are TGTGCCAGCAGTGACTCGACTAGCGGGAGCAATGAGCAGTTCTTC.